This TCR beta chain emerged from a study of Graves' ophthalmopathy and Graves' hyperthyroidism. Investigators amplified TCR beta CDR3 regions from RNA transcripts. HTBI primers were used in a first-round RT-PCR, which preceded a second-round multiplex PCR. TCRdb reprocessed the multiplex PCR reads with MiXCR, giving one entry per CDR3 protein. In the table there are around 670,000 distinct CDR3 sequences, around 40% of which are singletons. Germline CDR1 is MNHEY and CDR2 is SVGEGT. V lost 2 bases to trimming and J lost 2 bases, with 25 bases between them. The CDR3 is 19 amino acids. Sequencing was performed on peripheral blood. The rearrangement uses TRBV6-2 or TRBV6-3 and TRBJ2-7; D may be TRBD2 (6 bases). The TCR comes from an adult man with Graves' ophthalmopathy. CDR3 sequence reads: CASSYLPPNGGRTAYEQYF. CDR3 in DNA: TGTGCCAGCAGTTACCTACCTCCAAATGGAGGGAGGACTGCCTACGAGCAGTACTTC.